This entry concerns a single T cell receptor beta chain. What it recognizes is unknown. This sample is part of a study of shared clonotypes between healthy human individuals. Study-wide context: Researchers drew samples from a couple of women and a few men aged 18 to 49.

The CDR3 runs 15 residues. Germline CDR1 and CDR2: SEHNR and FQNEAQ (reference sequence). V was shortened by 5 bases and J by 4 bases, with 14 bases between the two germline ends. CD45RO-negative cells were positively selected for CCR7, leaving out terminally differentiated effector memory CD45RA+ cells. Notes on the study in general: The generation probabilities recorded for non-shared clonotypes fell below those of clonotypes shared by all four donors.

Only in-frame clones appear in the TCRdb table, and some are missing; sequencing was by immunoSEQ multiplex PCR. The sample yields around 2,000,000 clones, 93% seen once. Sequenced sample: naive CD8+ T cells from PBMCs. The V call is TRBV7-9, the J call TRBJ1-4, with a tentative D call TRBD1 (5 bases). The clonotype originates from a man younger than 35 in good health. Some clones in this sample may be carry-over from other donors' samples. The CDR3 sequence: CASSPPSRDNEKLFF. In DNA form, the CDR3 reads TGTGCCAGCAGCCCCCCAAGCAGGGATAATGAAAAACTGTTTTTT.